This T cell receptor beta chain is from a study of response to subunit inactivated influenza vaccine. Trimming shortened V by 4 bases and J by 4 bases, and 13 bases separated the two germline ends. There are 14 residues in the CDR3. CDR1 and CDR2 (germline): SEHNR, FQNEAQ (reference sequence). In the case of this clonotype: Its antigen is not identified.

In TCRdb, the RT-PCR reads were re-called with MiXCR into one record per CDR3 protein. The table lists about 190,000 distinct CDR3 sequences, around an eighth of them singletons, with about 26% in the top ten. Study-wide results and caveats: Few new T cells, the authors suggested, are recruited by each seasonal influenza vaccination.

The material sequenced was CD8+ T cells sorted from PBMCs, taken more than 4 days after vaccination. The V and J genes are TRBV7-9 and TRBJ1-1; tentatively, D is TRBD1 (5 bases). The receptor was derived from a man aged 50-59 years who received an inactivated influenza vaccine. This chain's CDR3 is CASSSTFGTTEAFF. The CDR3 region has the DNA TGTGCCAGCAGCTCAACCTTTGGGACCACTGAAGCTTTCTTT.